The 4 T cell receptor beta chains below all came from one sample that was sequenced in a study of a mutant IDH1 vaccine in newly diagnosed glioma. Produced via immunoSEQ multiplex PCR; TCRdb's table is partial and in-frame only. Altogether under 150,000 clones are present, 85% to 90% being singletons, with the ten largest covering roughly 0.65%. As for time point: week 11, during vaccination. One vaccine dose held 300 ug of mutant IDH1 20-mer peptide and came with topical imiquimod. These receptors' antigens are unknown. The specimen was PBMCs, collected from a glioma patient whose treatment included an IDH1 peptide vaccine. These TCRs come from a woman between 50 and 59 years old with glioma.

The V call is TRBV11-3, the J call TRBJ2-7; D gene ambiguous. The CDR3 runs to 13 residues. V was trimmed by 1 base and J by 6 bases, leaving 10 bases between them. Germline V gene sequence: CDR1 SGHNT, CDR2 YENEEA. For the CDR3, the DNA is TGTGCCAGCAGCTTAGGCGGTCGTACCGAGCAGTACTTC. Translation: CASSLGGRTEQYF.

V is TRBV4-1 and J is TRBJ2-7, with D tentatively TRBD2 (6 bases). The V and J ends lost 0 bases and 3 bases respectively, with 9 bases between them. The germline V gene has CDR1 MGHRA and CDR2 YSYEKL. The CDR3 is made up of 14 amino acids. The CDR3 sequence is CASSQDTGGYEQYF. The CDR3, as DNA: TGCGCCAGCAGCCAAGATACCGGGGGCTACGAGCAGTACTTC.

The rearrangement joins TRBV18 to TRBJ2-1; unclear D gene. CDR1 KGHSH and CDR2 LQKENI come from the germline V gene. Trimming took off 6 bases at V and 4 bases at J, with 13 bases between the two ends. This CDR3 is built from 14 residues. The chain's CDR3 is CASSPDLPYNEQFF. The CDR3 nucleotides are TGTGCCAGCTCGCCAGACTTACCATACAATGAGCAGTTCTTC.

Written as DNA, the CDR3 is TGTGCCAGCAGCACGTACAGGGGGCCGATCGTCGAGTCCGCCGAGCAGTACTTC. This sequence encodes CASSTYRGPIVESAEQYF. V usage is TRBV11-2 and J usage is TRBJ2-7; 9 nucleotides match TRBD1. V dropped 5 bases and J dropped 6; count of bases not matched to a gene: 20. The CDR3 length is 18 residues. Germline V gene data show CDR1 as SGHAT and CDR2 as FQNNGV.